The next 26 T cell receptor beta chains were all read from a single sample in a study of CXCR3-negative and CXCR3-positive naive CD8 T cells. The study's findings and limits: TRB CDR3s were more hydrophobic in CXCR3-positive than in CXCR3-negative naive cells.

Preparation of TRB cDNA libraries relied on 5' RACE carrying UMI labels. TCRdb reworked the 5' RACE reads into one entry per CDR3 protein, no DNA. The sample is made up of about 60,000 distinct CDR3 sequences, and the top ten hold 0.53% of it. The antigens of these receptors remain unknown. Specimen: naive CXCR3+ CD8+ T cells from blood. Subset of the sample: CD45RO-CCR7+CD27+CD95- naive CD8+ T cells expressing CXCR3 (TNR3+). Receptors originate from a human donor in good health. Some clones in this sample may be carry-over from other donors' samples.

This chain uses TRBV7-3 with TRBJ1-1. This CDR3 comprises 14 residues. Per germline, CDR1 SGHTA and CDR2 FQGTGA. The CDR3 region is CASSFMGPGTEAFF.

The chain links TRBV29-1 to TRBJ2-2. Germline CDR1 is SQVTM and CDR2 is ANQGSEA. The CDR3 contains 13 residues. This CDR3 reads CSVAAANTGELFF.

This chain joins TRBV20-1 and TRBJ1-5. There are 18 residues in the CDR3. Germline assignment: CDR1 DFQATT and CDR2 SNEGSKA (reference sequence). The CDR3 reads CSARVRGEVLEGNQPQHF.

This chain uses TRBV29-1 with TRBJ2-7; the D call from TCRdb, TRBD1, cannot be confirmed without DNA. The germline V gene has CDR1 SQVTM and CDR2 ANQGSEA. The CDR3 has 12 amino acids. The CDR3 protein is CSIRTDSYEQYF.

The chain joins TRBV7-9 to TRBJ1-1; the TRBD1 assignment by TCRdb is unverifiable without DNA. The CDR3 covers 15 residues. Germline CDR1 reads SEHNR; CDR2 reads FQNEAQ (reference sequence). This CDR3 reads CASSLPGTGGTEAFF.

The CDR3 sequence is CASSLRGEGVYSYEQYF. This chain connects TRBV3-1 to TRBJ2-7; TCRdb's D gene call, TRBD2, goes unchecked for lack of DNA. This CDR3 has 17 amino acids. Germline-derived CDR1 and CDR2 are LGHDT and YNNKEL (reference sequence).

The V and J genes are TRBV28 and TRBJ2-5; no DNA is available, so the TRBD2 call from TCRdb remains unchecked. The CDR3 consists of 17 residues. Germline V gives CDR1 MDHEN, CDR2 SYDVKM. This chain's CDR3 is CASTLPRGAGNQETQYF. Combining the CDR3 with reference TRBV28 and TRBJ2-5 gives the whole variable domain DVKVTQSSRYLVKRTGEKVFLECVQDMDHENMFWYRQDPGLGLRLIYFSYDVKMKEKGDIPEGYSVSREKKERFSLILESASTNQTSMYLCASTLPRGAGNQETQYFGPGTRLLVL.

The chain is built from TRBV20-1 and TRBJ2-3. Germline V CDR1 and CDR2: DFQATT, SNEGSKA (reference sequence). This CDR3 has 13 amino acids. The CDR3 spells CSARPVDTDTQYF.

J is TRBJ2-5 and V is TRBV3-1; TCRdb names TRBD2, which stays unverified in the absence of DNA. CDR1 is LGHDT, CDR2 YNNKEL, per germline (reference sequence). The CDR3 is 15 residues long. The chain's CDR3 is CASSQASGAQWTQYF.

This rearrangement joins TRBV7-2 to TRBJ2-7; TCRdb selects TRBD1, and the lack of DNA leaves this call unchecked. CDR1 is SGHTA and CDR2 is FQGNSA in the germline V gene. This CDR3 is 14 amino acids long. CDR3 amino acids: CASSFGTGTYEQYF.

The CDR3 here is CASSSPDSYGYTF. The chain has TRBV19 and TRBJ1-2; the TRBD1 assignment by TCRdb is unverifiable without DNA. The germline V gene has CDR1 LNHDA and CDR2 SQIVND (reference sequence). The CDR3 sequence is 13 residues long.

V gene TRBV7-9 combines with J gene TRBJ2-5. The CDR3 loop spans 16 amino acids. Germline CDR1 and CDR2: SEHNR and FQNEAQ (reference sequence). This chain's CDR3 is CASSSQTLTKEETQYF.

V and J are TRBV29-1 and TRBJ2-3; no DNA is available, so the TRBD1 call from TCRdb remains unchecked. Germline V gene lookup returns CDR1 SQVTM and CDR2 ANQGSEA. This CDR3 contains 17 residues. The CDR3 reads CSVEAGWDRGSTDTQYF.

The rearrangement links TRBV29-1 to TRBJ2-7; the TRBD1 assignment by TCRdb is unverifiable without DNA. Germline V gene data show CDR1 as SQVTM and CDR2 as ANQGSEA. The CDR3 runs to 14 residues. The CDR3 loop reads CSGMSGGTTYEQYF.

The CDR3 region is CASSQDAGSLEQYF. The chain links TRBV4-3 to TRBJ2-7. Germline assignment: CDR1 LGHNA and CDR2 YSLEER. The CDR3 has 14 residues.

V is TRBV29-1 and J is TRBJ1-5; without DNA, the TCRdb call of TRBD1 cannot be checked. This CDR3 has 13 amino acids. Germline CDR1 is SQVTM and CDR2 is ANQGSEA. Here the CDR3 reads CSVTGTDNQPQHF. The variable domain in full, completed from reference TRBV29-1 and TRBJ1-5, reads SAVISQKPSRDICQRGTSLTIQCQVDSQVTMMFWYRQQPGQSLTLIATANQGSEATYESGFVIDKFPISRPNLTFSTLTVSNMSPEDSSIYLCSVTGTDNQPQHFGDGTRLSIL.

The CDR3 spells CSVEIWDGPYGYTF. The rearrangement joins TRBV29-1 to TRBJ1-2. The CDR3 totals 14 residues. CDR1 is SQVTM, CDR2 ANQGSEA, per germline. Looking up the rest from reference TRBV29-1 and TRBJ1-2 gives the full variable domain: SAVISQKPSRDICQRGTSLTIQCQVDSQVTMMFWYRQQPGQSLTLIATANQGSEATYESGFVIDKFPISRPNLTFSTLTVSNMSPEDSSIYLCSVEIWDGPYGYTFGSGTRLTVV.

The CDR3 here is CASSGLDRPEAFF. The J gene is TRBJ1-1, the V gene TRBV9; the D call from TCRdb, TRBD1, cannot be confirmed without DNA. Germline CDR1 SGDLS, CDR2 YYNGEE. The length of the CDR3 is 13 residues.

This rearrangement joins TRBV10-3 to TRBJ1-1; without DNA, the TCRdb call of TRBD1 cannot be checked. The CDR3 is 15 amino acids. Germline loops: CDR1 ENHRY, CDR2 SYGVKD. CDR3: CAIREAGQMNTEAFF.

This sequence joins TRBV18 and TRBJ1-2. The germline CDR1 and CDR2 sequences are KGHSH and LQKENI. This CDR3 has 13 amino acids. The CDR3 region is CASSARQGSGYTF.

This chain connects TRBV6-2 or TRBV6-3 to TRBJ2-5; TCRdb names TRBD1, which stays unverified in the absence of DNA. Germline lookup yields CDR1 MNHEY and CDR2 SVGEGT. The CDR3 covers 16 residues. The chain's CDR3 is CASTEPGTGAQETQYF.

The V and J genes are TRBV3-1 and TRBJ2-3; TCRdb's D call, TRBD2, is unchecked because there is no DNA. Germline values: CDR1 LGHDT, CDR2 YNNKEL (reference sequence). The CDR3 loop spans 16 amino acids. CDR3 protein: CASSQEAGGLINTQYF.

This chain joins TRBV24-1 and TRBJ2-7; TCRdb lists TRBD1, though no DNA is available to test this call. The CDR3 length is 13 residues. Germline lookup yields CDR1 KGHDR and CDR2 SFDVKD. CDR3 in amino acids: CATGGQGTYEQYF.

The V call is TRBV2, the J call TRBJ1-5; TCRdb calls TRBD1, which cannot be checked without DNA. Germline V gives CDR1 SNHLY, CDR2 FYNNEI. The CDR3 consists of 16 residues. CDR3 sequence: CASTLGGAGAGRPQHF. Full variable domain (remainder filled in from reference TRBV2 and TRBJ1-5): EPEVTQTPSHQVTQMGQEVILRCVPISNHLYFYWYRQILGQKVEFLVSFYNNEISEKSEIFDDQFSVERPDGSNFTLKIRSTKLEDSAMYFCASTLGGAGAGRPQHFGDGTRLSIL.

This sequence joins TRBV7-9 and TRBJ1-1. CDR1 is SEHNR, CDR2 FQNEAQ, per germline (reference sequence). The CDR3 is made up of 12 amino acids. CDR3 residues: CASIPGNTEAFF.

The CDR3: CASSGLAGYNEQFF. The chain couples TRBV10-3 to TRBJ2-1; TCRdb indicates TRBD2, and absent DNA this call remains unverified. CDR1 is ENHRY and CDR2 is SYGVKD in the germline V gene. The length of the CDR3 is 14 residues.